This T cell receptor beta chain was observed in a study of blood T cell repertoires in COVID-19. Background on the study: There were acute and convalescent COVID-19 samples, and they came from the United States, Italy and Spain. PBMCs, B-cell-depleted T cells, or T cells were the source of the cDNA or gDNA that made up the material.

Authors' processing steps: Amplification of reference gene primers provided the estimated nucleated cell counts. Method: immunoSEQ multiplex PCR; TCRdb's copy keeps in-frame clones and lacks some. The V and J calls and clone size are taken from that table; D and trimming were inferred from the DNA. The data hold 100,000 or so clones, with approximately 92% observed a single time. This CDR3 spans 15 amino acids. The V gene's germline CDR1 is KGHSH and CDR2 LQKENI. J gave up 5 bases and V 0 bases, and 6 bases lay outside the gene matches. Sequencing was done on a sample of peripheral blood. The source is a man aged 50-60 years with active COVID-19. The rearrangement uses TRBV18 and TRBJ2-5; 7 nucleotides match TRBD2. CDR3 bases: TGTGCCAGCTCACCACCGGGACTACCAAGGGAGACCCAGTACTTC. It is translated as CASSPPGLPRETQYF.